These 3 T cell receptor beta chains were sequenced from one sample in a study of blood T cell repertoires in COVID-19. The table came from immunoSEQ multiplex PCR; TCRdb's copy has only in-frame clones and leaves some out. The data show around 260,000 clones, around four fifths seen once. Source material: peripheral blood. These TCRs come from a man in his sixties with acute or convalescent COVID-19.

V is TRBV11-2 and J is TRBJ2-3, with 7 bases that match TRBD2. Per germline, CDR1 SGHAT and CDR2 FQNNGV. CDR3 length: 16 amino acids. V was clipped by 2 bases and J by 5 bases; unmatched bases: 10. This chain's CDR3 is CASSLNPSGPLDTQYF. DNA for the CDR3: TGTGCCAGCAGCTTAAATCCTAGCGGTCCTCTAGATACGCAGTATTTT.

This chain uses TRBV6-5 with TRBJ1-1, with D possibly being TRBD1 (5 bases). Germline V gene lookup returns CDR1 MNHEY and CDR2 SVGAGI. This CDR3 is built from 12 residues. V lost 6 bases to trimming and J lost 1 base, with 6 bases between them. For the CDR3, the DNA is TGTGCCAGCAGAAGGGGGAACACTGAAGCTTTCTTT. It codes for CASRRGNTEAFF.

The V call is TRBV5-1, the J call TRBJ2-2; 8 nucleotides agree with TRBD2. This CDR3 region has 14 residues. The J segment lost 2 bases and the V segment lost 7 bases, leaving 4 bases of the junction unmatched. Germline CDR1 and CDR2: SGHRS and YFSETQ. This CDR3 reads CASLAGLNTGELFF. CDR3 nucleotides: TGCGCCAGCCTAGCGGGCCTCAACACCGGGGAGCTGTTTTTT.